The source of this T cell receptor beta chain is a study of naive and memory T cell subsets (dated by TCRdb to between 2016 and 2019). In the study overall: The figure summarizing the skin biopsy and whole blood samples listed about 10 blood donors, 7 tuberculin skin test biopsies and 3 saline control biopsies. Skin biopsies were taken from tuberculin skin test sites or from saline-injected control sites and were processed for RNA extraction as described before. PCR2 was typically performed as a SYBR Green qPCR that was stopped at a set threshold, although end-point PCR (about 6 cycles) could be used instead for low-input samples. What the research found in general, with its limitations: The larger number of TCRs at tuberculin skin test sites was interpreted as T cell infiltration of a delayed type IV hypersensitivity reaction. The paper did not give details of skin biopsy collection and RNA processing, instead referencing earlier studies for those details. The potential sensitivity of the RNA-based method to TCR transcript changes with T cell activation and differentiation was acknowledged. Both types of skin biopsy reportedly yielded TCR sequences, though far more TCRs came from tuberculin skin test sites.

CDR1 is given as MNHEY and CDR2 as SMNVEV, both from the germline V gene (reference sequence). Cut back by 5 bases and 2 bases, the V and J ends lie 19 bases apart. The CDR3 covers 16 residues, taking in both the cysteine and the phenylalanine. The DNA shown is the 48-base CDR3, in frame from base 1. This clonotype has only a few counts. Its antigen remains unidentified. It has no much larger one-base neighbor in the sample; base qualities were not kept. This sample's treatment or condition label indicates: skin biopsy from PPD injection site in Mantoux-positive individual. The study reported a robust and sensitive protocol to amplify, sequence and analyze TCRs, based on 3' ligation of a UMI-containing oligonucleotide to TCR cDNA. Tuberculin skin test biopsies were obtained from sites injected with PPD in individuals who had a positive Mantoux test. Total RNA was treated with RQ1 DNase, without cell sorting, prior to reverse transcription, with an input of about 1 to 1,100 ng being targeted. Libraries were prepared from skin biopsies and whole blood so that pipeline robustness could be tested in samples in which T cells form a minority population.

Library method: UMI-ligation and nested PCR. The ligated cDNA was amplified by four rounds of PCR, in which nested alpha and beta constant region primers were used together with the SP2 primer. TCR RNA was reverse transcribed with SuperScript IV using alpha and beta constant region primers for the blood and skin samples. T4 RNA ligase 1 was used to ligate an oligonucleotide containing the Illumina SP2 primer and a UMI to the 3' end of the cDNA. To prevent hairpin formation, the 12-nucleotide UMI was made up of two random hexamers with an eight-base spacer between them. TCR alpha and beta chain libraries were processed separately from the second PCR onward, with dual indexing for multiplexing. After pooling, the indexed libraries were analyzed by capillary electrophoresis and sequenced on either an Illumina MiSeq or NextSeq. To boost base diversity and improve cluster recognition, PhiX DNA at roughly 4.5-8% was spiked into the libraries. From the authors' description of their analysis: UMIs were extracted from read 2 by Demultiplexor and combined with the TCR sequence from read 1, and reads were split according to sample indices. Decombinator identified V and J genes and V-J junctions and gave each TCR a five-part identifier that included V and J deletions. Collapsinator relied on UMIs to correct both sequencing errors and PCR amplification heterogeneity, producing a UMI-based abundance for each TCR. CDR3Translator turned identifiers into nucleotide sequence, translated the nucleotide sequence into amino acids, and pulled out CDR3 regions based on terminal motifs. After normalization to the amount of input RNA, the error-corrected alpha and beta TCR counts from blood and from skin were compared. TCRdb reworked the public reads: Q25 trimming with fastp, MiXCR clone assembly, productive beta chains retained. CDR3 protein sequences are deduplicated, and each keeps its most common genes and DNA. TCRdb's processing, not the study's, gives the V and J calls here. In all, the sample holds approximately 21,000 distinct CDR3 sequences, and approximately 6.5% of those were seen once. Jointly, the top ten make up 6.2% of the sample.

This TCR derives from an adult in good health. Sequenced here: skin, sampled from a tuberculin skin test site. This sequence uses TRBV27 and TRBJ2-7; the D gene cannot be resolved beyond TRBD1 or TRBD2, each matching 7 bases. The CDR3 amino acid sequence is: CASSPRAGQKTYEQYF. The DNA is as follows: TGTGCCAGCAGTCCCAGAGCGGGACAGAAAACCTACGAGCAGTACTTC.